This TCR beta chain was documented in a study of T cell responses to AZD1222 COVID-19 vaccine. As regards this clone: Its antigen is not identified.

Measured with immunoSEQ multiplex PCR; TCRdb has only the in-frame clones, and not every one. The sample lists about 60,000 clones, approximately 83% occurring once. Study-wide results and limits: Baseline serology detected seropositivity in only six or seven AZD1222 recipients.

The CDR3 totals 16 residues. From germline, CDR1 is LNHDA and CDR2 SQIVND (reference sequence). V was clipped by 3 bases and J by 1 base; unmatched bases: 4. This TCR came from an adult in good health. J is TRBJ1-5 and V is TRBV19; 9 positions match TRBD1. The specimen was peripheral blood, collected on day 0 of AZD1222 vaccination. CDR3: CASSISTGGSNQPQHF. In DNA form, the CDR3 reads TGTGCCAGTAGTATCTCGACAGGGGGGAGCAATCAGCCCCAGCATTTT. The variable domain in full, completed from reference TRBV19 and TRBJ1-5, reads DGGITQSPKYLFRKEGQNVTLSCEQNLNHDAMYWYRQDPGQGLRLIYYSQIVNDFQKGDIAEGYSVSREKKESFPLTVTSAQKNPTAFYLCASSISTGGSNQPQHFGDGTRLSIL.